A single sample gave rise to the 10 T cell receptor beta chains below, sequenced in a study of blood T cells in healthy people across ages. Then a second PCR, running roughly 7 to 11 cycles, was carried out with a sample-barcoded 5' primer and a J-beta primer mix. TCRdb reprocessed the 5' RACE reads via MiXCR and lists one record per CDR3 protein. The sample comprises roughly 800,000 distinct CDR3 sequences, roughly 64% of which are singletons, and around 20% rests with the top ten. Specimen: blood. Every receptor here comes from a man younger than 45 in good health.

V gene TRBV20-1 combines with J gene TRBJ2-7; 13 bases line up with TRBD2. The V gene's germline CDR1 is DFQATT and CDR2 SNEGSKA (reference sequence). Trimming cost V 0 bases and J 5 bases; bases outside gene matches: 4. The length of the CDR3 is 15 residues. The DNA for the CDR3 is TGCAGTGCTAGAGATCGGACTAGCGGGAGCAACGAGCAGTACTTC. Translating gives CSARDRTSGSNEQYF.

About this clonotype itself: Given a much more abundant clone one base away, this may be a read error. The V gene is TRBV7-2, the J gene TRBJ2-5; the D call may be TRBD1 or TRBD2 (5 bases each). The J call is doubtful: the DNA matches TRBJ2-7 better. The CDR3 contains 15 residues. Germline V gene data show CDR1 as SGHTA and CDR2 as FQGNSA. Here the CDR3 DNA reads TGTGCCAGCAGCCGAAGGGGACGGTGGATAGACGAGCAGTACTTC. Its translation is CASSRRGRWIDEQYF.

The chain carries TRBV7-9 and TRBJ2-5, with D maybe TRBD1 (5 bases). Germline CDR1 reads SEHNR; CDR2 reads FQNEAQ (reference sequence). Between the trimmed V and J ends, which lost 6 bases and 1 base, there was a span of 15 bases. The CDR3 totals 15 residues. The CDR3 coding sequence is TGTGCCAGCAGTAAACTCAGGGTGGGCCAAGAGACCCAGTACTTC. Its protein product is CASSKLRVGQETQYF.

This clonotype was counted between two and nine times. The genes are TRBV6-5 and TRBJ2-7, with D perhaps TRBD1 or TRBD2 (5 bases each). Trimming removed 4 bases at V and 0 bases at J, with 28 bases between. The CDR3 totals 20 residues. Per the germline V gene, CDR1 is MNHEY and CDR2 is SVGAGI. CDR3 sequence: CASSFVAGGAGPLTSYEQYF. The CDR3 DNA sequence: TGTGCCAGCAGTTTCGTTGCGGGTGGGGCCGGCCCTCTAACCTCCTACGAGCAGTACTTC.

For this clonotype: A read error may account for a junction end that differs from germline. The chain couples TRBV10-3 to TRBJ2-1, with D maybe TRBD1 (5 bases). This CDR3 is built from 11 residues. Germline V gene data show CDR1 as ENHRY and CDR2 as SYGVKD. The DNA of the CDR3 is TGTGCCGTCAGTGGGGCGGATGAGCAGTTCTTC. Translation: CAVSGADEQFF.

In its sample, this clonotype was seen a few times. This chain connects TRBV27 to TRBJ2-7, with D unresolved. V was shortened by 5 bases and J by 6 bases, with 8 bases between the two germline ends. CDR1 is MNHEY, CDR2 SMNVEV, per germline (reference sequence). The CDR3 is 11 amino acids. CDR3 protein: CASSPFAEQYF. In DNA form, the CDR3 reads TGTGCCAGCAGTCCCTTTGCCGAGCAGTACTTC.

V and J are TRBV20-1 and TRBJ2-5; possibly TRBD2 for D (5 bases). Germline V gene sequence: CDR1 DFQATT, CDR2 SNEGSKA (reference sequence). The CDR3 spans 14 residues. Trimming removed 6 bases from V and 5 bases from J, with 19 bases in between. The CDR3 DNA sequence: TGCAGTGCCCCCCCGGGCTTTCGGAGGGAGACCCAGTACTTC. This sequence encodes CSAPPGFRRETQYF.

DNA for the CDR3: TGCAGCGTTGCAGGGGACGCTGAAGCTTTCTTT. The encoded protein is CSVAGDAEAFF. The V gene is TRBV29-1, the J gene TRBJ1-1; maybe TRBD1 (6 bases). CDR3 size: 11 residues. Germline loops: CDR1 SQVTM, CDR2 ANQGSEA. V lost 4 bases and J lost 6, with 9 bases in between.

V gene TRBV15 combines with J gene TRBJ2-1; possibly TRBD1 for D (6 bases). V was pared by 8 bases and J by 6 bases, with 20 bases between. CDR1 is LNHNV, CDR2 YYDKDF, per germline (reference sequence). The CDR3 covers 15 residues. CDR3: CATRPGREGGNEQFF. The CDR3, as DNA: TGTGCCACCCGTCCGGGACGGGAAGGGGGCAATGAGCAGTTCTTC. Full variable domain (missing parts from reference TRBV15 and TRBJ2-1): DAMVIQNPRYQVTQFGKPVTLSCSQTLNHNVMYWYQQKSSQAPKLLFHYYDKDFNNEADTPDNFQSRRPNTSFCFLDIRSPGLGDTAMYLCATRPGREGGNEQFFGPGTRLTVL.

The chain is built from TRBV4-3 and TRBJ2-4, with 8 bases matching TRBD1. V trimming: 2 bases; J trimming: 9 bases; junction bases outside the gene matches: 12. This CDR3 has 16 residues. Germline V gene lookup returns CDR1 LGHNA and CDR2 YSLEER. DNA of the CDR3: TGCGCCAGCAGCCAAAGTACAGGGGGAACGGTGCGCATTCAGTACTTC. Translating it yields CASSQSTGGTVRIQYF.